The subject of this entry is one TCR beta chain. Antigen: not known. The source of the sample is a study of identical twins. Broader study findings: Researchers reported weaker excess twin sharing in beta out-of-frame sequences.

TCRdb re-called the 5' RACE reads with MiXCR, one entry per CDR3 protein. Seen here are 1.5 million to 2 million distinct CDR3 sequences, under 35% observed once, and the top ten hold 0.25% to 0.3%. Germline CDR1 reads SGHDN; CDR2 reads FVKESK. The CDR3 loop spans 16 amino acids. V trimming: 4 bases; J trimming: 3 bases; junction bases outside the gene matches: 9. The TCR originated in a newborn girl in good health. This chain uses TRBV14 with TRBJ2-3, with 8 bases matching TRBD2. Sequencing was carried out using cord blood. CDR3 loop: CASSRFAGGLTDTQYF. CDR3 in DNA: TGTGCCAGCAGCCGTTTTGCGGGAGGTCTGACAGATACGCAGTATTTT.